The entry below gives a single T cell receptor beta chain sequence along with its context. It lacks a known antigen. No much larger clonotype is one base removed from it; base qualities were not supplied. V trim: 5 bases; J trim: 13 bases; unmatched bases: 8. Per the germline V gene (reference sequence), MNHEY is the CDR1 and SMNVEV is the CDR2. The CDR3 runs 13 amino acids, cysteine and phenylalanine included. Left in the record is the CDR3 DNA by itself, 39 bases read in frame from the first base. The library was prepared using 5' RACE. The listed sequencing device is Illumina HiSeq 2000. A universal primer binding site was introduced by template switching, and a unique molecular identifier was present in the final cDNA, enabling accurate counting of TCR cDNA molecules. First-strand cDNA for TCR alpha and beta chains was synthesized from specific primers in the conserved constant-segment region. Each cDNA library was double barcoded, with a SMART-Mk sample barcode plus Illumina barcodes, to control for contamination. TruSeq adapter sequences along with Illumina sample barcodes were introduced in two successive PCR steps. TCR alpha and beta cDNA libraries were sequenced on the Illumina HiSeq platform with custom primers. As for the authors' bioinformatics: Raw reads were processed with MiGEC to extract unique molecular identifiers, and MiXCR was used to determine CDR3 positions. Recombination models were inferred per individual with the repgenHMM and IGoR tools using an EM algorithm. Shared clonotype analysis was performed with the tcR package in R, normalizing sharing by the product of cloneset sizes. Out-of-frame nonproductive sequences were analyzed to study raw recombination free of thymic and clonal selection effects. TCRdb applied fastp at Q25 and MiXCR to the public reads, then kept only in-frame beta chains. Rows are combined by CDR3 protein, so each entry shows the most common genes and DNA. What appears here as the V and J calls and clone size reflects TCRdb's work, not the paper's. Counted in this sample were 470,000 or so distinct CDR3 sequences; 24% of them appeared once. Of the sample, about 3% falls within the top ten clones.

This entry comes from a study of identical twins (dated by TCRdb to 2016 to 2018). About the full investigation: To test whether fetal clonotypes persist, this study deep-sequenced TCR alpha and beta repertoires from monozygotic twins, from unrelated adults of various ages, and from cord blood. Replicate twin experiments were performed at different times using different library preparation protocols to rule out contamination. The full study reports these points: Abundant cord blood beta clonotypes had fewer insertions, young adult naive repertoires showed a similar but weaker trend, and memory repertoires showed no such trend. Compared with coincidental sharing between unrelated individuals, an excess of low generation-probability sequences was observed among out-of-frame TCR alpha sequences shared between twins. Because the same donors could not be followed over many years, the conclusions relied on cross-sectional statistical analysis. Zero-insertion analyses could be partly confounded by invariant T cells such as MAIT and iNKT, although diverse VJ usage argued against such confounding for most clonotypes. In monozygotic twins, recombination models systematically underestimated out-of-frame TCR alpha sharing, but the models matched the sharing seen between unrelated individuals. In beta out-of-frame sequences, excess twin sharing was weaker, because having fewer shared sequences lowered the signal-to-noise ratio.

Only healthy Caucasian donors were included. Three pairs of female monozygotic twins, all aged about 18 to 30 years, were included in the twin cohort. Positive isolation kits from Invitrogen were used to isolate the CD4+ and CD8+ T cell populations. The data were also submitted as part of a second study, on T cells expressing NK-cell markers. The second study reports: Three sorted T-cell subsets (CD3+CD56+NKG2C+, CD3+CD56+NKG2C- and CD3+CD56-NKG2C+) from several donors had their TCR beta-chain repertoires profiled. Of the eight sequenced donors, seven were found to be HCMV-seropositive and one was found to be HCMV-seronegative. In several experiments an anti-gammadeltaTCR antibody was added to restrict sorting to alphabetaTCR-expressing T cells. For more than 5 donors, the dominant CD3+CD56+NKG2C+ clonotypes were among the top 10 CD8+ clonotypes and accounted for roughly 1.0-8% of CD8+ T cells. Those dominant clonotypes were again the most abundant among CD3+CD56-NKG2C+ cells in a handful of donors, at 28.3-60.1%. Whether the expanded NKG2C-expressing T cell clones were specific for HCMV antigens remained unclear. The study sequenced eight donors, all healthy volunteers chosen at random: three men and five women. To determine HCMV serostatus, a commercial ELISA kit was used to detect HCMV-specific IgG in serum. MIGEC was used to demultiplex reads and group the reads by UMI, and MiTCR was used to assemble and quantify clonotypes. Only TCR cDNA sequences supported by at least two reads were kept to exclude erroneous sequences. Downstream repertoire analysis used the tcR package, and clonotypes were matched across fractions by CDR3 nucleotide sequence plus V segment. VDJmatch was used to annotate antigen specificity against VDJdb, with one amino acid substitution in CDR3 permitted.

Sequenced input: CD4+ T cells sorted from blood. The source of this sequence is a young woman in good health. This chain joins TRBV27 to TRBJ2-2; 9 middle bases align to TRBD1. The nucleotide sequence is TGTGCCAGCAGTCAAATAACAGGGGGCGCGCTGTTTTTT. This gives the protein CASSQITGGALFF.